Given below is one TCR beta chain in context. The repertoire was sequenced with immunoSEQ multiplex PCR; TCRdb's copy has only in-frame clones and lacks some. The sample yields 200,000 to 300,000 clones, about 82% seen once. The CDR3 length is 14 residues. V was clipped by 1 base and J by 3 bases, with 8 bases between them. This specimen comes from a study of blood T cell repertoires in COVID-19. About the study: Both acute and convalescent COVID-19 samples were obtained from the United States, Italy and Spain.

The chain uses TRBV5-7 and TRBJ1-5; D is undetermined. TRBV5-7 is given ORF status, its function remaining uncertain. What was sequenced was peripheral blood. This receptor was identified in an elderly woman with COVID-19, enrolled during active disease. The CDR3 DNA follows: TGTGCCAGCAGCTTGAGCAGGTCCAATCAGCCCCAGCATTTT. It specifies CASSLSRSNQPQHF.